A selection of T cell receptor beta chains follows, all from one sample in a study of CD8 T cells in ankylosing spondylitis. TCRdb fed the 5' RACE reads into MiXCR, producing one record per CDR3 protein. The table records around 230,000 distinct CDR3 sequences, roughly 8.2% of them present only once. The sequenced material came from blood, either unsorted or a sorted T cell fraction (not recorded which). The origin of the receptors is a female donor with ankylosing spondylitis or in good health (not recorded which). Each CDR3 is given with its conserved first and last residue. The D gene is left open where the match is weak. Rows give clone size only sometimes, using once, few, many, or a class for an expanded clone.

TRBJ1-3 many TRBD1 TRBV18 TGTGCCAGCTCACCGACAGGGTCCGGAAACACCATATATTTT CASSPTGSGNTIYF
TRBJ1-4 many TRBD1 TRBV29-1 TGCAGCGGATGGGACAGAAAAAAACTGTTTTTT CSGWDRKKLFF
TRBJ2-3 many TRBD2 TRBV4-3 TGCGCCAGCAGCCAAGATCTAGCGGGAGGCCTGGGAGATACGCAGTATTTT CASSQDLAGGLGDTQYF
TRBJ2-3 many . TRBV29-1 TGCAGCGTTGCGAGGCAAGGGGGAGATACGCAGTATTTT CSVARQGGDTQYF
TRBJ2-7 few . TRBV7-2 TGTGCCAGCAGCTCTCGTGTAGGGGTGATGGGTGGGTCCGAGCAGTACTTC CASSSRVGVMGGSEQYF
TRBJ2-1 few . TRBV7-2 TGTGCCAGCAGCTTGCCGCTTTCGTCCTACAATGAGCAGTTCTTC CASSLPLSSYNEQFF
TRBJ2-5 many TRBD2 TRBV29-1 TGCAGCGTTGACGGGAGGGCGACCCAGTACTTC CSVDGRATQYF
TRBJ2-7 many . TRBV7-2 TGTGCCAGCAGCTTAGTAGGGACCTACGAGCAGTACTTC CASSLVGTYEQYF
TRBJ1-2 . . TRBV7-2 TGTGCCAGCAGCTCGGGACGGAACCGGCTTGGTACCTTC CASSSGRNRLGTF
TRBJ1-1 few TRBD1 TRBV18 TGTGCCAGCTCACCCGGGACAGGGGGGCTTGTTGAAGCTTTCTTT CASSPGTGGLVEAFF
TRBJ2-7 . TRBD1 TRBV18 TGTGCCAGCTCACCAATAACGACAGGGGGATTAAGGAACGAGCAGTACTTC CASSPITTGGLRNEQYF
TRBJ1-1 many . TRBV19 TGTGCCAGTAGTATGCGGACAGACGAAGCTTTCTTT CASSMRTDEAFF
TRBJ1-5 many . TRBV30 TGTGCCTGGAACTACCACGGGCAGCCCCAGCATTTT CAWNYHGQPQHF
TRBJ2-7 many TRBD2 TRBV20-1 TGCAGTGCTCCCCTAGGAGCGGGAGGGCCGTCCGAGCAGTACTTC CSAPLGAGGPSEQYF
TRBJ2-3 many . TRBV15 TGTGCCACCAGCAGAGATGGCAGGGATACGCAGTATTTT CATSRDGRDTQYF
TRBJ2-3 many . TRBV9 TGTGCCAGCAGCAAGTTGCCTACAGATACGCAGTATTTT CASSKLPTDTQYF
TRBJ1-2 many . TRBV2 TGTGCCAGCAGTGAAGCAAGGGGAAGAATATATGGCTACACCTTC CASSEARGRIYGYTF
TRBJ1-6 many . TRBV14 TGTGCCAGCAGCCAAAATCTCAGGGCGAACTCACCCCTCCACTTT CASSQNLRANSPLHF
TRBJ2-7 many TRBD2 TRBV7-3 TGTGCCAGCAGCCGACAAGGGGGGACTAGCTCCGAGCAGTACTTC CASSRQGGTSSEQYF
TRBJ1-5 many . TRBV12-3/TRBV12-4 TGTGCCAGCAGTTTAGACGGAAAGCAAGATCAGCCCCAGCATTTT CASSLDGKQDQPQHF
TRBJ2-5 many . TRBV20-1 TGCAGTGCTAATGGGGGGCGAGAGACCCAGTACTTC CSANGGRETQYF
TRBJ2-3 . . TRBV5-4 TGTGCCAGCAGCCCCCACCGTGGCACAGATACGCAGTATTTT CASSPHRGTDTQYF
TRBJ2-6 . . TRBV6-2/TRBV6-3 TGTGCCAGCAGTCCTCGACAGGCCTCAAGCTCTGGGGCCAACGTCCTGACTTTC CASSPRQASSSGANVLTF
TRBJ1-5 . TRBD1 TRBV20-1 TGCAGTGCAAGACCGGGACAGAGCTATCAGCCCCAGCATTTT CSARPGQSYQPQHF
TRBJ1-1 few . TRBV19 TGTGCCAGTACCCTTCGGGGGAACACTGAAGCTTTCTTT CASTLRGNTEAFF
TRBJ1-6 many . TRBV20-1 TGCAGTGCTAGAGAGATAGGGGGTAATTCACCCCTCCACTTT CSAREIGGNSPLHF
TRBJ2-7 many TRBD1 TRBV18 TGTGCCAGCTCACTAGAGACAGGGGCCTACGAGCAGTACTTC CASSLETGAYEQYF
TRBJ1-2 many . TRBV12-3/TRBV12-4 TGTGCCAGCAGTTTAGCGCACACGGTCGGTGGCGAACTTCGAAATGGCTACACCTTC CASSLAHTVGGELRNGYTF
TRBJ1-5 many . TRBV12-3/TRBV12-4 TGTGCCAGCAGTTTTTCCGGGCAGCCCCAGCATTTT CASSFSGQPQHF
TRBJ2-3 many . TRBV5-1 TGCGCCAGCAGCTTTCGGGTTGGTGTGGATACGCAGTATTTT CASSFRVGVDTQYF
TRBJ2-5 many . TRBV7-9 TGTGCCAGCAGCTTAGAGGGGGGACGGGGAAACTTC CASSLEGGRGNF
TRBJ1-1 many . TRBV18 TGTGCCAGCTCACCCGGGACCCGGAACACTGAAGCTTTCTTT CASSPGTRNTEAFF
TRBJ1-5 . . TRBV20-1 TGCAGTGCGACCGGACAGACGATCTATAGCAATCAGCCCCAGCATTTT CSATGQTIYSNQPQHF
TRBJ2-1 few TRBD2 TRBV11-3 TGTGCCAGCAGCTTAGTCCCGGGAGGGCCGAATGAGCAGTTCTTC CASSLVPGGPNEQFF
TRBJ2-1 many . TRBV3-1 TGTGCCAGCAGCCGAGCAGGTGAGCAGTTCTTC CASSRAGEQFF
TRBJ2-3 few TRBD1 TRBV29-1 TGCGTGGCCATCCGGGACAGGGTTTCAGATACGCAGTATTTT CVAIRDRVSDTQYF
TRBJ2-1 many TRBD2 TRBV6-5 TGTGCCAGCAGTTTCCAGCGGGACCACAATGAGCAGTTCTTC CASSFQRDHNEQFF
TRBJ1-1 many TRBD1 TRBV28 TGTGCCAGCAGCCCGGTCAGGGGGCTGAACACTGAAGCTTTCTTT CASSPVRGLNTEAFF
TRBJ2-7 few . TRBV7-2 TGTGCCAGCAGCTCCCAGGGGCCCCTGGGGATCGAGCAGTACTTC CASSSQGPLGIEQYF
TRBJ2-3 many TRBD1 TRBV15 TGTGCCACCAGCAGAGATAGTGGGACAGGGCAGTATTTT CATSRDSGTGQYF
TRBJ2-6 few TRBD1 TRBV12-3/TRBV12-4 TGTGCCAGCAGTTTATTTCGTGACAGGGTCTCTGGGGCCAACGTCCTGACTTTC CASSLFRDRVSGANVLTF
TRBJ2-7 many . TRBV5-1 TGCGCCAGCAGCCTGCCGACTGTCCAGAACTACGAGCAGTACTTC CASSLPTVQNYEQYF
TRBJ1-2 . TRBD1 TRBV7-9 TGTGCCAGCAGCCCAAATCCAGGGGGCGCGGGCTATGGCTACACCTTC CASSPNPGGAGYGYTF
TRBJ1-2 many . TRBV20-1 TGCAGTGCTAGAGACCTACAGGGAGTTGGCTACACCTTC CSARDLQGVGYTF
TRBJ1-1 many . TRBV12-5 TGTGCTAGTGGTTTGACCCTCTTGAACACTGAAGCTTTCTTT CASGLTLLNTEAFF
TRBJ2-1 many TRBD2 TRBV12-3/TRBV12-4 TGTGCCAGCAGCCCGGGGGCGGGAGGCTACAATGAGCAGTTCTTC CASSPGAGGYNEQFF
TRBJ1-3 . TRBD1 TRBV13 TGTGCCAGCAGCTTCATCCGACAGGGTGATGGAAACACCATATATTTT CASSFIRQGDGNTIYF
TRBJ2-5 many TRBD2 TRBV20-1 TGCAGTGCTCTAGCGGGAGGGCCCAGAGTGACCCAGTACTTC CSALAGGPRVTQYF
TRBJ2-5 . . TRBV7-9 TGTGCCAGCAGCTTGAGGGGAACTCTGACCCTAGAGACCCAGTACTTC CASSLRGTLTLETQYF
TRBJ2-1 . . TRBV5-4 TGTGTGGGGGGCAATGAGCAGTTCTTC CVGGNEQFF
TRBJ2-7 many . TRBV5-1 TGCGCCAGCAGCTTGGGGCCGGGGAGCGGGTTTTACGAGCAGTACTTC CASSLGPGSGFYEQYF
TRBJ2-7 many . TRBV20-1 TGCAGTGCTAGAGATCTGATGGATGTCTACGAGCAGTACTTC CSARDLMDVYEQYF
TRBJ2-4 many . TRBV6-2/TRBV6-3 TGTGCCAGCAGTTACTCCGTGCGGGTGGCCAAAAACATTCAGTACTTC CASSYSVRVAKNIQYF
TRBJ2-7 many . TRBV5-4 TGTGCCAGCCCGGACACGAACTACGAGCAGTACTTC CASPDTNYEQYF
TRBJ2-2 . . TRBV19 TGTGCCAGTAGTCCCCCTACGAGGGGCGCGGACACCGGGGAGCTGTTTTTT CASSPPTRGADTGELFF